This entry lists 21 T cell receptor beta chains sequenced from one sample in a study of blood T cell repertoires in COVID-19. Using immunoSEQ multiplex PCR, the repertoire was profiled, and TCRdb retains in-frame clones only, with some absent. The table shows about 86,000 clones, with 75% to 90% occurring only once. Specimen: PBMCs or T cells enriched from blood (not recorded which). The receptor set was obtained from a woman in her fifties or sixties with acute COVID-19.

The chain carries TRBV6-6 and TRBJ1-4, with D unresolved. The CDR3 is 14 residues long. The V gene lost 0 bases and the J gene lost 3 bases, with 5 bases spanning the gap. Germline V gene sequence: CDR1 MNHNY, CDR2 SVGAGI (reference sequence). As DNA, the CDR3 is TGTGCCAGCAGTTACTCGAGCCCTAATGAAAAACTGTTTTTT. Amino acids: CASSYSSPNEKLFF.

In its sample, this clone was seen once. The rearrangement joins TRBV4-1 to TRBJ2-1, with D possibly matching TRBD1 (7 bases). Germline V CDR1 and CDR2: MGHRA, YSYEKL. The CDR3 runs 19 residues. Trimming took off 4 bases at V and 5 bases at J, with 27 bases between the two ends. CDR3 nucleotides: TGCGCCAGCAGCCCCCAGACCAGGGGGGCGAGGGCGGGAAACAATGAGCAGTTCTTC. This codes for CASSPQTRGARAGNNEQFF.

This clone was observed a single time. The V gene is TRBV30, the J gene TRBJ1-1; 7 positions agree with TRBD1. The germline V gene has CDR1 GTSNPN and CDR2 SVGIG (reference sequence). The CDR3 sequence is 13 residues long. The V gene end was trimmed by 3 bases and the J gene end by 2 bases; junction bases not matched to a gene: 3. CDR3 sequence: CAWSRDSNTEAFF. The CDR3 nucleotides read TGTGCCTGGAGCCGGGACAGCAACACTGAAGCTTTCTTT.

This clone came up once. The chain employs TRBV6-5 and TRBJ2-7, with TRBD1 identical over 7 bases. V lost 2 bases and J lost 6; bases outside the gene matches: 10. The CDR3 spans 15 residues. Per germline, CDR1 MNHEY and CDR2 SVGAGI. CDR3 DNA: TGTGCCAGCAGTTACGGTGGGACAGCTATCGGCGAGCAGTACTTC. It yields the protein CASSYGGTAIGEQYF.

This CDR3 reads CASTREAGELYEQYF. The DNA of the CDR3 is TGTGCCAGCACCCGGGAAGCGGGAGAGTTATACGAGCAGTACTTC. This sequence joins TRBV18 and TRBJ2-7, with 8 bases fitting TRBD2. The V gene's germline CDR1 is KGHSH and CDR2 LQKENI. The junction had 13 bases not matched to a gene; V was cut back by 8 bases and J by 4 bases. This CDR3 has 15 residues.

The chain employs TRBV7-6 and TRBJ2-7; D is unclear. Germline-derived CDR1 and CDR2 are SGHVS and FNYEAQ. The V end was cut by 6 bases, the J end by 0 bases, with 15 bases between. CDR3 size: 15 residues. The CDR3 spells CASSPGLRSSYEQYF. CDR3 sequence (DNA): TGTGCCAGCAGTCCTGGCTTGCGGTCCTCCTACGAGCAGTACTTC.

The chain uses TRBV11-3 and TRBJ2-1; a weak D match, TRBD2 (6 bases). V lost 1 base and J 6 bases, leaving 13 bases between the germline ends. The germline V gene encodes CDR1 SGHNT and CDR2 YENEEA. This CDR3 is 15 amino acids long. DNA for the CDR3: TGTGCCAGCAGCTTAGTCGGGAGATCGATCAATGAGCAGTTCTTC. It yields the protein CASSLVGRSINEQFF.

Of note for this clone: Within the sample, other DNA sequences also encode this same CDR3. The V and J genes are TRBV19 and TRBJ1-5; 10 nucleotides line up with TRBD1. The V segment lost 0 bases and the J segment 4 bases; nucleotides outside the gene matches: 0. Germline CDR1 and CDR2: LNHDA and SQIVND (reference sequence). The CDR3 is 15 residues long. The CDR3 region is CASSIEGQGNQPQHF. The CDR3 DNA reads TGTGCCAGTAGTATAGAGGGACAGGGGAATCAGCCCCAGCATTTT.

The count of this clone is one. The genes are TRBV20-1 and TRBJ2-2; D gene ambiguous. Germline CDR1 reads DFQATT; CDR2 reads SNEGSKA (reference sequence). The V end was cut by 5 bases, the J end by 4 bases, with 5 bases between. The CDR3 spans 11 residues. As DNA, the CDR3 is TGCAGTGCTGCGGCCACCGGGGAGCTGTTTTTT. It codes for CSAAATGELFF.

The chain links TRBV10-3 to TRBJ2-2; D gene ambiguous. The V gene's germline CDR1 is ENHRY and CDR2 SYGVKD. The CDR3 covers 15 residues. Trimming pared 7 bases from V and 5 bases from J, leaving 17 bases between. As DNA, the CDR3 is TGTGCCATCACCATTTATCCTCTAGAGACCGGGGAGCTGTTTTTT. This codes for CAITIYPLETGELFF.

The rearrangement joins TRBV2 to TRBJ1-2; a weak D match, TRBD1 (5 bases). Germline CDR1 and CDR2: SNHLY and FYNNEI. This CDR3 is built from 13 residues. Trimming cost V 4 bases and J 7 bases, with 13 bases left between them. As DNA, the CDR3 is TGTGCCAGCAGTGCGGGGGGTTTAGGTGGCTACACCTTC. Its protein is CASSAGGLGGYTF.

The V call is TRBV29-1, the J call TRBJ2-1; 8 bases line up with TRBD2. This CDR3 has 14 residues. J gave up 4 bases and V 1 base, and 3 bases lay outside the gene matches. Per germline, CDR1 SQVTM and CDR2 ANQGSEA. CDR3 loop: CSVEASGRYNEQFF. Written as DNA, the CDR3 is TGCAGCGTTGAAGCTAGCGGGCGGTACAATGAGCAGTTCTTC.

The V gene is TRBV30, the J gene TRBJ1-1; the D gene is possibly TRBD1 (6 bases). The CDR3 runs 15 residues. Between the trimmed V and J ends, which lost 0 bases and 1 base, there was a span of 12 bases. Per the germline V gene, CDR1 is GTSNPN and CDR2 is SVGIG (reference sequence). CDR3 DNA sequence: TGTGCCTGGAGTGTCCCAGGGGCGGGGAACACTGAAGCTTTCTTT. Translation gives CAWSVPGAGNTEAFF.

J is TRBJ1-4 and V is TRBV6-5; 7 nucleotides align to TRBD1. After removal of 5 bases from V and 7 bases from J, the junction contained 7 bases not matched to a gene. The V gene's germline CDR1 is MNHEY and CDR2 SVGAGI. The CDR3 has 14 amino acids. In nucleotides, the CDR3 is TGTGCCAGCAGTCGGGACAGCCTAGTTGAAAAACTGTTTTTT. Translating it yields CASSRDSLVEKLFF.

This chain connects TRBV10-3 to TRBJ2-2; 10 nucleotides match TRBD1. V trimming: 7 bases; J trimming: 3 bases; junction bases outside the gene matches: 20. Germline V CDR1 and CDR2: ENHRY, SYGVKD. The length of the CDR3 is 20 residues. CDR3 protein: CAITQVGKTGGNLYTGELFF. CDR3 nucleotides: TGTGCCATCACCCAGGTTGGTAAGACAGGGGGCAATTTGTACACCGGGGAGCTGTTTTTT.

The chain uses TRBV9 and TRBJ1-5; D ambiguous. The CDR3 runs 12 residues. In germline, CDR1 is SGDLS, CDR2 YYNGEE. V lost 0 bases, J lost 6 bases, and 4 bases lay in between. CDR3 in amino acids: CASSVGLQPQHF. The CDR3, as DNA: TGTGCCAGCAGCGTAGGGCTTCAGCCCCAGCATTTT.

CDR3 protein: CAWSVFGGDFRPNNEQFF. CDR3 nucleotide sequence: TGTGCCTGGAGTGTATTTGGGGGGGACTTCCGGCCGAACAATGAGCAGTTCTTC. V usage is TRBV30 and J usage is TRBJ2-1; TRBD2 aligns across 7 bases. Germline V gives CDR1 GTSNPN, CDR2 SVGIG (reference sequence). V was clipped by 0 bases and J by 5 bases; unmatched bases: 16. This CDR3 has 18 amino acids.

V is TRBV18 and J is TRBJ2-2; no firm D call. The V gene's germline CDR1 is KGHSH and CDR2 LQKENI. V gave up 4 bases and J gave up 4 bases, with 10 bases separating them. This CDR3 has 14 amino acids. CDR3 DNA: TGTGCCAGCTCACAGGAGACGAGCACCGGGGAGCTGTTTTTT. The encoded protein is CASSQETSTGELFF.

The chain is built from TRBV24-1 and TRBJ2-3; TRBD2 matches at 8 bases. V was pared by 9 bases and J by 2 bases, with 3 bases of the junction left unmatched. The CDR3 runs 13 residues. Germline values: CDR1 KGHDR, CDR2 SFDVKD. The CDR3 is CATETSDTDTQYF. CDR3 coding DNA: TGTGCCACCGAGACTAGCGACACAGATACGCAGTATTTT.

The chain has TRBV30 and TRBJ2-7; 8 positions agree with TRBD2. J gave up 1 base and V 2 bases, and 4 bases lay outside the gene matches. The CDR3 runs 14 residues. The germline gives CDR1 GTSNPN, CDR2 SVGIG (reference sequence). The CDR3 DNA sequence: TGTGCCTGGAGTATATCTAGCGGGTCCTACGAGCAGTACTTC. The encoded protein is CAWSISSGSYEQYF.

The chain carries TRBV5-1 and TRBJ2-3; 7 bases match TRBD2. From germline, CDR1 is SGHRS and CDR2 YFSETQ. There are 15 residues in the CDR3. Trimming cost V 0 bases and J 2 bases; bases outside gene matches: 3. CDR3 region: CASSLGDYHTDTQYF. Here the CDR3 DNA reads TGCGCCAGCAGCTTGGGGGACTACCACACAGATACGCAGTATTTT.